The 27 T cell receptor beta chains reported below all come from one sample, sequenced in a study of cytomegalovirus exposure and HLA in healthy donors. Repertoires were generated with immunoSEQ multiplex PCR, while TCRdb's copy carries only in-frame clones and drops some. The sample lists 110,000 to 150,000 clones, about 90% seen once, with approximately 3% in the top ten. Sequencing used PBMCs. The receptors stem from a young man in good health and CMV-seronegative.

The chain links TRBV30 to TRBJ1-5; unclear D gene. The CDR3 extends over 12 amino acids. Germline V lookup: CDR1 GTSNPN, CDR2 SVGIG (reference sequence). V gave up 0 bases and J gave up 6 bases, with 6 bases separating them. The CDR3 DNA follows: TGTGCCTGGAGTGTACGCGGTCAGCCCCAGCATTTT. It translates to CAWSVRGQPQHF.

CDR3 sequence reads: CASSGDRAFPPRSYNEQFF. The DNA for the CDR3 is TGTGCCAGCAGTGGGGACAGGGCATTTCCCCCAAGGTCCTACAATGAGCAGTTCTTC. V and J are TRBV2 and TRBJ2-1; TRBD1 matches 9 bases. Germline values: CDR1 SNHLY, CDR2 FYNNEI. V lost 4 bases, J lost 1 base, and 14 bases stayed unmatched. This CDR3 comprises 19 residues.

The rearrangement uses TRBV6-5 and TRBJ2-1; 9 positions match TRBD2. Germline V lookup: CDR1 MNHEY, CDR2 SVGAGI. With 3 bases clipped from V and 9 bases from J, the junction kept 6 bases outside the gene matches. CDR3 size: 14 residues. The CDR3 spells CASSYGTSFREQFF. CDR3 bases: TGTGCCAGCAGTTATGGGACTAGCTTCCGTGAGCAGTTCTTC.

V gene TRBV10-3 combines with J gene TRBJ2-7; possibly TRBD1 for D (6 bases). The ends were cut back, 8 bases at V and 3 bases at J, with 20 bases in the middle. This CDR3 is built from 15 residues. The germline V gene has CDR1 ENHRY and CDR2 SYGVKD. Here the CDR3 reads CAILSPGDPYYEQYF. The DNA of the CDR3 is TGTGCCATCCTTTCCCCAGGGGACCCATACTACGAGCAGTACTTC.

The chain uses TRBV5-1 and TRBJ1-5, with a possible D match to TRBD1 (6 bases). The V gene lost 0 bases and the J gene lost 6 bases, with 10 bases spanning the gap. Germline V lookup: CDR1 SGHRS, CDR2 YFSETQ. The CDR3 loop spans 14 amino acids. The CDR3 DNA reads TGCGCCAGCAGCTTGGCGGGGGGCGGTCAGCCCCAGCATTTT. This translates into CASSLAGGGQPQHF.

This chain links TRBV29-1 with TRBJ2-2; weak D call: TRBD1 (5 bases). This CDR3 spans 14 amino acids. The V end lost 2 bases, the J end lost 0 bases, and 7 bases lay between the germline ends. Germline-derived CDR1 and CDR2 are SQVTM and ANQGSEA. CDR3 in DNA: TGCAGCGTTGAAAGGGGATCGAACACCGGGGAGCTGTTTTTT. It specifies CSVERGSNTGELFF.

This sequence joins TRBV25-1 and TRBJ1-2, with D possibly TRBD1 on 5 matching bases. The V gene lost 0 bases and the J gene lost 4 bases, with 21 bases spanning the gap. This CDR3 comprises 18 residues. CDR1 is MGHDK and CDR2 is SYGVNS in the germline V gene. The CDR3 sequence: CASSEYGAGPAASYGYTF. DNA for the CDR3: TGTGCCAGCAGTGAATATGGGGCAGGTCCCGCGGCTAGCTATGGCTACACCTTC.

The chain employs TRBV7-2 and TRBJ2-1; 10 bases are shared with TRBD2. This CDR3 contains 15 residues. Germline-derived CDR1 and CDR2 are SGHTA and FQGNSA. The ends lost 5 bases at V and 8 bases at J; junction bases unmatched: 9. CDR3 sequence: CASSQSGGASDEQFF. CDR3 nucleotides: TGTGCCAGCAGCCAGAGCGGGGGGGCCAGCGATGAGCAGTTCTTC.

V is TRBV27 and J is TRBJ1-5; a possible D gene is TRBD1 (6 bases). This CDR3 is 16 amino acids long. CDR1 is MNHEY and CDR2 is SMNVEV in the germline V gene (reference sequence). Deletions cut 8 bases from V and 12 bases from J, with 29 bases between. This CDR3 reads CASSPGRGLFARGQHF. CDR3 nucleotides: TGTGCCAGCTCACCTGGCAGGGGCCTTTTCGCCAGGGGCCAGCATTTT.

The chain uses TRBV27 and TRBJ2-1; D might be TRBD2 (5 bases). The germline V and J ends were trimmed by 4 bases and 2 bases, with 18 bases remaining between them. CDR3 length equals 17 residues. CDR1 MNHEY and CDR2 SMNVEV come from the germline V gene (reference sequence). This CDR3 is CASSSAFEGAPYNEQFF. The DNA for the CDR3 is TGTGCCAGCAGTTCTGCCTTTGAGGGTGCCCCCTACAATGAGCAGTTCTTC.

The chain links TRBV4-3 to TRBJ2-6; 9 bases are a match to TRBD2. J lost 0 bases, V lost 3 bases, and 0 bases had no gene match. CDR1 is LGHNA, CDR2 YSLEER, per germline. This CDR3 contains 16 residues. For the CDR3, the DNA is TGCGCCAGCAGCCAGACTAGCGGCTCTGGGGCCAACGTCCTGACTTTC. Encoded protein: CASSQTSGSGANVLTF.

The gene calls are TRBV29-1 and TRBJ2-2; 8 nucleotides align to TRBD1. V shed 7 bases, J shed 7 bases, and the junction held 8 bases outside the gene matches. The CDR3 sequence is 13 residues long. CDR1 and CDR2 from the germline V gene are SQVTM and ANQGSEA. CDR3 DNA sequence: TGCAGCGCCCGACAGGGGTGGGTCGGGGAGCTGTTTTTT. As protein: CSARQGWVGELFF.

The count of this clone is one. The chain combines TRBV19 with TRBJ2-4, with D perhaps matching TRBD1 (6 bases). Trimming shortened V by 5 bases and J by 2 bases, and 22 bases separated the two germline ends. Germline lookup yields CDR1 LNHDA and CDR2 SQIVND (reference sequence). This CDR3 spans 18 amino acids. In nucleotides, the CDR3 is TGTGCCAGTAGTGGAGAGATATCTCCTGGGGGCCCCAAAAACATTCAGTACTTC. As protein: CASSGEISPGGPKNIQYF.

The chain combines TRBV9 with TRBJ2-7; D possibly corresponds to TRBD2 (6 bases). CDR3 size: 14 residues. V was clipped by 1 base and J by 0 bases, with 8 bases between them. Looked up from germline, CDR1 is SGDLS and CDR2 is YYNGEE. The CDR3 region has the DNA TGTGCCAGCAGCGTACGCGGGGACTCCTACGAGCAGTACTTC. This translates into CASSVRGDSYEQYF. Filled out from reference TRBV9 and TRBJ2-7, the complete variable domain reads DSGVTQTPKHLITATGQRVTLRCSPRSGDLSVYWYQQSLDQGLQFLIQYYNGEERAKGNILERFSAQQFPDLHSELNLSSLELGDSALYFCASSVRGDSYEQYFGPGTRLTVT.

This chain links TRBV7-9 with TRBJ2-1, with unresolved D. The V and J ends lost 1 base and 0 bases respectively, with 10 bases between them. Per germline, CDR1 SEHNR and CDR2 FQNEAQ (reference sequence). The length of the CDR3 is 16 residues. This CDR3 is CASSLGPWSSYNEQFF. CDR3 nucleotide sequence: TGTGCCAGCAGCTTAGGCCCCTGGAGCTCCTACAATGAGCAGTTCTTC.

The gene calls are TRBV18 and TRBJ1-5, with a tentative D call TRBD1 (6 bases). Per the germline V gene, CDR1 is KGHSH and CDR2 is LQKENI. V was clipped by 3 bases and J by 8 bases, with 14 bases between them. The CDR3 runs 14 residues. As DNA, the CDR3 is TGTGCCAGCTCACCCAGGGGCGGCCTAGAGCCCCAGCATTTT. Translation gives CASSPRGGLEPQHF. The full variable domain, its missing parts supplied by reference TRBV18 and TRBJ1-5, is NAGVMQNPRHLVRRRGQEARLRCSPMKGHSHVYWYRQLPEEGLKFMVYLQKENIIDESGMPKERFSAEFPKEGPSILRIQQVVRGDSAAYFCASSPRGGLEPQHFGDGTRLSIL.

This chain connects TRBV27 to TRBJ1-2, with D hard to call. The CDR3 length is 13 residues. The V gene's germline CDR1 is MNHEY and CDR2 SMNVEV (reference sequence). V was cut by 5 bases and J by 4 bases, with 11 bases left in between. The CDR3 spells CASSTLGSYGYTF. Written as DNA, the CDR3 is TGTGCCAGCAGTACCCTGGGGAGCTATGGCTACACCTTC.

This clone was counted a few times. The V gene is TRBV7-9, the J gene TRBJ2-7; TRBD2 is a possible D gene (7 bases). Germline V lookup: CDR1 SEHNR, CDR2 FQNEAQ (reference sequence). This CDR3 region has 14 residues. The germline V and J ends were trimmed by 7 bases and 2 bases, with 15 bases remaining between them. The CDR3 spells CASTGGQIPYEQYF. The CDR3, as DNA: TGTGCCAGCACCGGGGGGCAGATTCCCTACGAGCAGTACTTC.

The chain links TRBV11-1 to TRBJ2-7; D is possibly TRBD2 (6 bases). The CDR3 consists of 12 residues. In germline, CDR1 is SGHAT, CDR2 FQDESV (reference sequence). Between the trimmed V and J ends, which lost 1 base and 6 bases, there was a span of 7 bases. The CDR3 loop reads CASSLDGGEQYF. CDR3 nucleotide sequence: TGTGCCAGCAGCTTAGACGGGGGCGAGCAGTACTTC.

The rearrangement uses TRBV6-1 and TRBJ2-3, with 12 bases that match TRBD2. This CDR3 has 15 amino acids. The trim removed 6 bases at V and 1 base at J, leaving 2 bases unmatched. Germline-derived CDR1 and CDR2 are MNHNS and SASEGT. CDR3 DNA: TGTGCCAGCAGGCGGACTAGCGGGGGCACAGATACGCAGTATTTT. Translating it yields CASRRTSGGTDTQYF.

The chain couples TRBV27 to TRBJ2-3; no definite D call. The CDR3 runs 15 residues. Germline CDR1 reads MNHEY; CDR2 reads SMNVEV (reference sequence). V lost 2 bases, J lost 0 bases, and 9 bases lay in between. CDR3: CASSLRLTSTDTQYF. Here the CDR3 DNA reads TGTGCCAGCAGTTTAAGATTAACTAGCACAGATACGCAGTATTTT.

The chain uses TRBV5-5 and TRBJ1-2; D unresolved. CDR1 is SGHKS and CDR2 is YYEKEE in the germline V gene (reference sequence). The length of the CDR3 is 12 residues. Trimming pared 0 bases from V and 7 bases from J, leaving 7 bases between. CDR3 protein: CASSLDGGGYTF. CDR3 sequence (DNA): TGTGCCAGCAGCTTGGACGGCGGTGGCTACACCTTC.

Points on this clone: A junction boundary mismatches the germline segment, possibly from a read error. The V call is TRBV9, the J call TRBJ2-1, with 9 bases identical to TRBD2. The germline gives CDR1 SGDLS, CDR2 YYNGEE. The CDR3 length is 17 residues. This CDR3 is CVSSVGALAGLGNEQFF. The DNA of the CDR3 is TGTGTCAGCAGCGTAGGAGCGCTAGCGGGATTAGGCAATGAGCAGTTCTTC.

This chain uses TRBV5-4 with TRBJ1-2, with D possibly being TRBD1 (5 bases). Trimming shortened V by 0 bases and J by 0 bases, and 9 bases separated the two germline ends. The CDR3 sequence is 15 residues long. Germline assignment: CDR1 SGHNT and CDR2 YYREEE (reference sequence). The CDR3 spells CASSLAGVANYGYTF. The CDR3 region has the DNA TGTGCCAGCAGCTTGGCGGGGGTTGCTAACTATGGCTACACCTTC.

V usage is TRBV6-1 and J usage is TRBJ2-7, with D perhaps TRBD2 (8 bases). The germline V gene has CDR1 MNHNS and CDR2 SASEGT. The germline V and J ends were trimmed by 2 bases and 2 bases, with 25 bases remaining between them. The CDR3 has 19 residues. The CDR3 DNA reads TGTGCCAGCAGTGAAAGAGGGGGCTCGTTAGCGGGGATCCCCTACGAGCAGTACTTC. Amino acids: CASSERGGSLAGIPYEQYF.

The chain uses TRBV6-5 and TRBJ1-2; maybe TRBD1 (6 bases). The CDR3 consists of 12 residues. The ends were cut back, 4 bases at V and 8 bases at J, with 11 bases in the middle. Germline V gene sequence: CDR1 MNHEY, CDR2 SVGAGI. CDR3 in DNA: TGTGCCAGCAGTTTCACGGGGGGCGGCTACACCTTC. This codes for CASSFTGGGYTF.

The chain has TRBV5-1 and TRBJ2-1; 7 bases are shared with TRBD2. V was clipped by 0 bases and J by 6 bases; unmatched bases: 3. The CDR3 loop spans 14 amino acids. In germline, CDR1 is SGHRS, CDR2 YFSETQ. CDR3 protein: CASSLVGGSNEQFF. CDR3 DNA: TGCGCCAGCAGCTTGGTGGGGGGGTCCAATGAGCAGTTCTTC. The full variable domain, its missing parts supplied by reference TRBV5-1 and TRBJ2-1, is KAGVTQTPRYLIKTRGQQVTLSCSPISGHRSVSWYQQTPGQGLQFLFEYFSETQRNKGNFPGRFSGRQFSNSRSEMNVSTLELGDSALYLCASSLVGGSNEQFFGPGTRLTVL.